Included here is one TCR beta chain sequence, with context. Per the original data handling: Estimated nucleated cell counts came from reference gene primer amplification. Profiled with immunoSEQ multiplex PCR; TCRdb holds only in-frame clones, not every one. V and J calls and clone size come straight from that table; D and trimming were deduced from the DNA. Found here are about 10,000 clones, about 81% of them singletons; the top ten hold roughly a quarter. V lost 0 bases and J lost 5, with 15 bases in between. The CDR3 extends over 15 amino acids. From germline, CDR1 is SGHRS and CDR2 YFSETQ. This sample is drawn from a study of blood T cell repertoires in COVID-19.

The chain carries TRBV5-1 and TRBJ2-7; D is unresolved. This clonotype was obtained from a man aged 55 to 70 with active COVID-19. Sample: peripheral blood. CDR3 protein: CASSLDSGSKHEQYF. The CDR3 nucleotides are TGCGCCAGCAGCTTGGATTCCGGTTCCAAACACGAGCAGTACTTC.